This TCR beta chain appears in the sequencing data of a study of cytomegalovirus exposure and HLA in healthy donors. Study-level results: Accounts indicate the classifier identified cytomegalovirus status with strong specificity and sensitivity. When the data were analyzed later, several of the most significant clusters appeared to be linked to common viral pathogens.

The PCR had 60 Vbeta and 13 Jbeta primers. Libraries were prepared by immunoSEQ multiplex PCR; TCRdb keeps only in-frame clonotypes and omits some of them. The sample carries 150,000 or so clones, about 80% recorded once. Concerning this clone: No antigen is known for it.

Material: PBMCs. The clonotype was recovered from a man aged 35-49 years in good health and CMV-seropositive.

The CDR3 DNA reads TGTGCCAGCAGCTTAGGCACTAGCGGGAGGGGAGGAACCTACGAGCAGTACTTC. It translates to CASSLGTSGRGGTYEQYF. V and J are TRBV13 and TRBJ2-7; the match to TRBD2 covers 13 bases. The ends lost 0 bases at V and 2 bases at J; junction bases unmatched: 7. CDR3 length equals 18 residues. The V gene's germline CDR1 is PRHDT and CDR2 FYEKMQ (reference sequence). Using reference TRBV13 and TRBJ2-7 for the parts outside the CDR3, the full variable domain is AAGVIQSPRHLIKEKRETATLKCYPIPRHDTVYWYQQGPGQDPQFLISFYEKMQSDKGSIPDRFSAQQFSDYHSELNMSSLELGDSALYFCASSLGTSGRGGTYEQYFGPGTRLTVT.